This entry is about one TCR beta chain. The data were obtained in a study of blood T cell repertoires in COVID-19. TCRdb keeps only in-frame clones here, not all; method: immunoSEQ multiplex PCR. In the table there are just over 95,000 clones, around nine tenths of which are singletons. This clonotype was sampled from a human donor in a cohort sampled during active COVID-19. The sequencing input was peripheral blood.

The CDR3: CATSRPGTSGSYEQYF. The CDR3 nucleotides read TGTGCCACCAGCAGACCCGGGACTAGCGGGTCCTACGAGCAGTACTTC. The chain employs TRBV15 and TRBJ2-7; 12 nucleotides align to TRBD2. The length of the CDR3 is 16 residues. CDR1 and CDR2 (germline): LNHNV, YYDKDF (reference sequence). J lost 1 base, V lost 2 bases, and 3 bases had no gene match.